This record covers a single T cell receptor beta chain. What it binds is unknown. A read error is possible here, since a much larger clone lies one base away. RNA transcripts were the template, and TCR beta CDR3 regions were amplified from them. A first-round RT-PCR used HTBI primers, followed by a second-round multiplex PCR. TCRdb re-derived calls from the multiplex PCR reads in MiXCR, one entry per CDR3 protein. The table has around 1,000,000 distinct CDR3 sequences, about 40% seen once. The J segment lost 5 bases and the V segment lost 3 bases, leaving 17 bases of the junction unmatched. This CDR3 spans 17 amino acids. CDR1 and CDR2 from the germline V gene are SGHRS and YFSETQ. The source of the sample is a study of Graves' ophthalmopathy and Graves' hyperthyroidism. The study, taken as a whole, reports: Most thyroid clonotypes expanded beyond 0.001 frequency were also found in blood.

This receptor was identified in an adult man with Graves' hyperthyroidism. The gene calls are TRBV5-1 and TRBJ2-7, with 7 bases lining up with TRBD2. Material for sequencing was peripheral blood or thyroid tissue (not recorded which). CDR3 sequence reads: CASSSTGGRRVKNEQYF. Here the CDR3 DNA reads TGCGCCAGCAGCTCCACGGGAGGCCGGAGGGTCAAGAACGAGCAGTACTTC.